Presented here are 28 T cell receptor beta chains from one specimen sequenced in a study of T cell repertoires in cytomegalovirus infection. TCRdb independently ran MiXCR on the reads; one entry per CDR3 protein. The data show about half a million distinct CDR3 sequences, 42% seen once. Their recognized antigens are unknown. This sample comprised cultured PBMCs, obtained from culture after CMV antigen stimulation. The receptor set was obtained from a human donor in good health (CMV status not recorded). Some clones in this sample may be carry-over from other donors' samples.

The table lists this clonotype with a few counts. The chain combines TRBV7-8 with TRBJ2-4; D is perhaps TRBD1 (6 bases). CDR1 SGHVS and CDR2 FQNEAQ come from the germline V gene. This CDR3 contains 16 residues. With 5 bases removed from V and 2 bases from J, the gap between germline ends came to 16 bases. The CDR3 nucleotides are TGTGCCAGCAGCCCAAGGGACATAGTGTCCAAAAACATTCAGTACTTC. Encoded protein: CASSPRDIVSKNIQYF.

This clonotype was counted only a few times. The rearrangement uses TRBV7-6 and TRBJ2-3; D is perhaps TRBD1 or TRBD2 (5 bases each). The CDR3 sequence is 16 residues long. V lost 5 bases and J lost 3, with 18 bases in between. Germline-derived CDR1 and CDR2 are SGHVS and FNYEAQ. The CDR3: CASSPGRGVATDTQYF. The DNA of the CDR3 is TGTGCCAGCAGCCCCGGACGAGGGGTAGCAACAGATACGCAGTATTTT. Full variable domain (remainder filled in from reference TRBV7-6 and TRBJ2-3): GAGVSQSPRYKVTKRGQDVALRCDPISGHVSLYWYRQALGQGPEFLTYFNYEAQQDKSGLPNDRFSAERPEGSISTLTIQRTEQRDSAMYRCASSPGRGVATDTQYFGPGTRLTVL.

The rearrangement joins TRBV19 to TRBJ1-2; tentative D call: TRBD1 (6 bases). Trimming left V 7 bases short and J 11 bases short, with 23 bases between. From germline, CDR1 is LNHDA and CDR2 SQIVND (reference sequence). The CDR3 consists of 14 residues. CDR3 sequence (DNA): TGTGCCAGTACCCCCTCAGGGGAGAGAACTATTTACACCTTC. This codes for CASTPSGERTIYTF.

In its sample, this clonotype was seen many times. The rearrangement links TRBV7-2 to TRBJ2-1, with D perhaps being TRBD1 or TRBD2 (5 bases each). The germline V and J ends were trimmed by 4 bases and 7 bases, with 11 bases remaining between them. This CDR3 spans 13 amino acids. Germline V gene sequence: CDR1 SGHTA, CDR2 FQGNSA. In DNA form, the CDR3 reads TGTGCCAGCAGCTCGGGACCCACGAATGAGCAGTTCTTC. It translates to CASSSGPTNEQFF.

The chain has TRBV7-8 and TRBJ2-5; 8 bases align to TRBD2. V was clipped by 1 base and J by 3 bases; unmatched bases: 4. Germline V gene lookup returns CDR1 SGHVS and CDR2 FQNEAQ. The CDR3 length is 15 residues. CDR3 sequence (DNA): TGTGCCAGCAGCTTAGTTAGCGGGACAAAAGAGACCCAGTACTTC. Its translation is CASSLVSGTKETQYF.

The chain combines TRBV6-5 with TRBJ2-5; a weak D match, TRBD2 (6 bases). The germline V and J ends were trimmed by 0 bases and 7 bases, with 12 bases remaining between them. The CDR3 consists of 14 residues. CDR1 MNHEY and CDR2 SVGAGI come from the germline V gene. As DNA, the CDR3 is TGTGCCAGCAGTTACTCAGGGCAGGGAGGGACCCAGTACTTC. This gives the protein CASSYSGQGGTQYF.

This clonotype was detected only a few times. This rearrangement joins TRBV11-2 to TRBJ1-3; D is unclear. CDR3 length: 16 amino acids. Germline V gene lookup returns CDR1 SGHAT and CDR2 FQNNGV. Trimming pared 1 base from V and 0 bases from J, leaving 10 bases between. CDR3 amino acids: CASSLVGPLSGNTIYF. For the CDR3, the DNA is TGTGCCAGCAGCTTAGTGGGCCCCCTCTCTGGAAACACCATATATTTT.

The J gene is TRBJ1-1, the V gene TRBV5-5, with D uncertain. V was trimmed by 0 bases and J by 2 bases, leaving 8 bases between them. This CDR3 is 14 amino acids long. Germline V gene lookup returns CDR1 SGHKS and CDR2 YYEKEE (reference sequence). Written as DNA, the CDR3 is TGTGCCAGCAGCTTGGAAGTAATCAACACTGAAGCTTTCTTT. As protein: CASSLEVINTEAFF. Combining the CDR3 with reference TRBV5-5 and TRBJ1-1 gives the whole variable domain DAGVTQSPTHLIKTRGQQVTLRCSPISGHKSVSWYQQVLGQGPQFIFQYYEKEERGRGNFPDRFSARQFPNYSSELNVNALLLGDSALYLCASSLEVINTEAFFGQGTRLTVV.

The chain couples TRBV12-3 or TRBV12-4 to TRBJ1-2; no clear D gene. This CDR3 is 16 amino acids long. The ends were cut back, 5 bases at V and 4 bases at J, with 20 bases in the middle. The CDR3 loop reads CASSPPLLRGPYGYTF. For the CDR3, the DNA is TGTGCCAGCAGTCCACCACTCCTACGCGGTCCCTATGGCTACACCTTC.

The rearrangement uses TRBV5-4 and TRBJ2-5; 9 bases match TRBD2. The germline V gene has CDR1 SGHNT and CDR2 YYREEE (reference sequence). The CDR3 has 15 amino acids. The V segment lost 6 bases and the J segment 5 bases; nucleotides outside the gene matches: 11. CDR3 bases: TGTGCCAGCACCCTTTTTAGCGGGGGTGAGGAGACCCAGTACTTC. This translates into CASTLFSGGEETQYF.

This clonotype was picked up a small number of times. This sequence joins TRBV7-2 and TRBJ2-7; 9 bases map to TRBD2. Trimming cost V 5 bases and J 3 bases; bases outside gene matches: 8. This CDR3 has 15 amino acids. From germline, CDR1 is SGHTA and CDR2 FQGNSA. CDR3 bases: TGTGCCAGCAGCCGCGACGCTAGCGGGAACTACGAGCAGTACTTC. Its protein product is CASSRDASGNYEQYF.

This clonotype was detected a few times. V and J are TRBV7-9 and TRBJ2-5; D is uncertain. The CDR3 has 13 residues. Trimming shortened V by 2 bases and J by 4 bases, and 8 bases separated the two germline ends. CDR1 SEHNR and CDR2 FQNEAQ come from the germline V gene (reference sequence). CDR3 amino acids: CASSLSTTETQYF. The CDR3 nucleotides are TGTGCCAGCAGCTTATCTACGACAGAGACCCAGTACTTC.

The chain has TRBV2 and TRBJ2-2, with 11 bases fitting TRBD2. Germline V gene data show CDR1 as SNHLY and CDR2 as FYNNEI. Trimming removed 11 bases from V and 0 bases from J; junction bases left unmatched: 8. This CDR3 region has 16 residues. The CDR3 loop is CARAGLADTNTGELFF. The CDR3 bases are TGTGCCCGAGCGGGACTAGCGGACACGAACACCGGGGAGCTGTTTTTT.

V usage is TRBV19 and J usage is TRBJ1-1; 9 bases agree with TRBD1. The germline V gene has CDR1 LNHDA and CDR2 SQIVND (reference sequence). V shed 6 bases, J shed 0 bases, and the junction held 8 bases outside the gene matches. The CDR3 runs to 16 residues. CDR3 loop: CASRGTGTLMNTEAFF. The CDR3 nucleotides are TGTGCCAGTAGAGGGACAGGGACTTTGATGAACACTGAAGCTTTCTTT.

This clonotype has more than one count but fewer than ten. The chain carries TRBV7-2 and TRBJ2-2, with 10 bases fitting TRBD2. Unmatched junction bases numbered 7, after V lost 2 bases and J lost 4 bases. The germline V gene has CDR1 SGHTA and CDR2 FQGNSA. The CDR3 runs 17 residues. The CDR3 coding sequence is TGTGCCAGCAGCTTACGGGTTTCTAGCGGGGGCACCGGGGAGCTGTTTTTT. It encodes CASSLRVSSGGTGELFF.

V and J are TRBV9 and TRBJ2-1, with D tentatively TRBD1 (5 bases). V lost 0 bases, J lost 8 bases, and 15 bases lay in between. The CDR3 has 15 residues. Germline CDR1 SGDLS, CDR2 YYNGEE. The CDR3 DNA follows: TGTGCCAGCAGCGTAGCTGGCTGGGGCAGCGATGAGCAGTTCTTC. It translates to CASSVAGWGSDEQFF.

V usage is TRBV28 and J usage is TRBJ2-3; TRBD1 matches at 8 bases. The CDR3 has 16 amino acids. Per germline, CDR1 MDHEN and CDR2 SYDVKM. V lost 4 bases and J lost 0; bases outside the gene matches: 6. The CDR3 sequence is CASSSRGQSSTDTQYF. For the CDR3, the DNA is TGTGCCAGCAGTTCCAGGGGGCAATCGAGCACAGATACGCAGTATTTT.

J is TRBJ1-5 and V is TRBV6-6; 9 positions agree with TRBD1. There are 15 residues in the CDR3. The germline V gene has CDR1 MNHNY and CDR2 SVGAGI (reference sequence). V trimming: 5 bases; J trimming: 2 bases; junction bases outside the gene matches: 4. This CDR3 reads CASSLRDRGNQPQHF. The CDR3 DNA is TGTGCCAGCAGTCTCCGGGACAGGGGCAATCAGCCCCAGCATTTT.

This clonotype was counted a few times. J is TRBJ2-1 and V is TRBV7-2; 10 positions agree with TRBD2. The CDR3 runs 16 residues. V gave up 1 base and J gave up 7 bases; unmatched junction bases: 7. The V gene's germline CDR1 is SGHTA and CDR2 FQGNSA. The CDR3 loop reads CASSLGSSGSWNEQFF. The CDR3 nucleotides are TGTGCCAGCAGCTTAGGGTCTAGCGGGAGTTGGAATGAGCAGTTCTTC.

The chain uses TRBV7-9 and TRBJ2-5; D might be TRBD1 (5 bases). Trimming left V 1 base short and J 7 bases short, with 13 bases between. This CDR3 region has 14 residues. CDR1 is SEHNR, CDR2 FQNEAQ, per germline (reference sequence). CDR3 bases: TGTGCCAGCAGCTTAGATCCAGGGATAGGGACCCAGTACTTC. It translates to CASSLDPGIGTQYF.

The rearrangement uses TRBV20-1 and TRBJ2-4; D ambiguous. CDR3 length: 13 residues. Germline V lookup: CDR1 DFQATT, CDR2 SNEGSKA (reference sequence). Deletions cut 4 bases from V and 0 bases from J, with 7 bases between. The CDR3 region has the DNA TGCAGTGCTAAACGATTAGCCAAAAACATTCAGTACTTC. This sequence encodes CSAKRLAKNIQYF.

The rearrangement uses TRBV6-1 and TRBJ2-5, with a tentative D call TRBD1 (5 bases). V shed 0 bases and J shed 0 bases, with 8 bases lying between them. The CDR3 spans 15 residues. Germline CDR1 is MNHNS and CDR2 is SASEGT. The CDR3 protein is CASSEAGLHQETQYF. CDR3 sequence (DNA): TGTGCCAGCAGTGAAGCGGGGCTACACCAAGAGACCCAGTACTTC.

There are a few counts of this clonotype. This chain joins TRBV7-8 and TRBJ2-3; 10 positions agree with TRBD1. The CDR3 is 16 amino acids. The junction had 4 bases not matched to a gene; V was cut back by 3 bases and J by 1 base. Germline values: CDR1 SGHVS, CDR2 FQNEAQ. DNA of the CDR3: TGTGCCAGCAGCTTGACAGGGGGCGCGGGCACAGATACGCAGTATTTT. It codes for CASSLTGGAGTDTQYF.

This rearrangement joins TRBV7-4 to TRBJ1-2; D might be TRBD1 (5 bases). Between the trimmed V and J ends, which lost 5 bases and 4 bases, there was a span of 8 bases. Germline V gene data show CDR1 as SGHVT and CDR2 as SQSDAQ. The CDR3 runs 12 residues. CDR3 amino acids: CASSMDTYGYTF. The CDR3 bases are TGTGCCAGCAGCATGGACACCTATGGCTACACCTTC.

The chain couples TRBV11-2 to TRBJ2-7; unclear D gene. CDR3 length equals 13 residues. Between the trimmed V and J ends, which lost 5 bases and 4 bases, there was a span of 12 bases. Per the germline V gene, CDR1 is SGHAT and CDR2 is FQNNGV. The CDR3 DNA sequence: TGTGCCAGCAGCCCCGCGCTCGGGTACGAGCAGTACTTC. As protein: CASSPALGYEQYF.

This clonotype has a handful of counts. The V gene is TRBV7-9, the J gene TRBJ2-3; 10 bases align to TRBD2. CDR1 is SEHNR and CDR2 is FQNEAQ in the germline V gene (reference sequence). The V segment lost 5 bases and the J segment 2 bases; nucleotides outside the gene matches: 10. The CDR3 has 17 residues. The CDR3 DNA follows: TGTGCCAGCAGCCTAACGCCTAGCGGGAGTACCACAGATACGCAGTATTTT. It translates to CASSLTPSGSTTDTQYF. Complete variable domain (other parts from reference TRBV7-9 and TRBJ2-3): DTGVSQNPRHKITKRGQNVTFRCDPISEHNRLYWYRQTLGQGPEFLTYFQNEAQLEKSRLLSDRFSAERPKGSFSTLEIQRTEQGDSAMYLCASSLTPSGSTTDTQYFGPGTRLTVL.

This clonotype has at least ten counts. CDR3 DNA: TGTGCCAGCAGCCCCGGGACTAGCCAAGAGACCCAGTACTTC. The encoded protein is CASSPGTSQETQYF. This sequence joins TRBV7-9 and TRBJ2-5, with TRBD2 matching over 8 bases. The ends lost 5 bases at V and 1 base at J; junction bases unmatched: 3. The CDR3 is 14 residues long. Germline lookup yields CDR1 SEHNR and CDR2 FQNEAQ (reference sequence).

The chain has TRBV2 and TRBJ2-6, with 9 bases lining up with TRBD1. J was trimmed by 4 bases and V by 6 bases; bases with no gene match: 7. The CDR3 contains 16 residues. The germline CDR1 and CDR2 sequences are SNHLY and FYNNEI. CDR3 sequence reads: CASRGGTGRGANVLTF. The CDR3 region has the DNA TGTGCCAGCAGGGGGGGGACAGGGCGAGGGGCCAACGTCCTGACTTTC.